A single sample gave rise to the 31 T cell receptor beta chains below, sequenced in a study of cytotoxic CD8 clonotypes in ibrutinib-treated CLL. TCRdb keeps only in-frame clones here, not all; method: immunoSEQ multiplex PCR. The table records some 98,000 clones, 78% of them present only once. The specimen was PBMCs, collected after 12 months of ibrutinib treatment. These receptors came from a human donor with chronic lymphocytic leukemia.

The chain uses TRBV7-8 and TRBJ1-1; possible D gene TRBD1, 5 bases. The length of the CDR3 is 15 residues. Germline CDR1 is SGHVS and CDR2 is FQNEAQ. V gave up 5 bases and J gave up 1 base, with 14 bases separating them. The DNA of the CDR3 is TGTGCCAGCAGCCTTGAGGGGATCTCGAACACTGAAGCTTTCTTT. Its translation is CASSLEGISNTEAFF.

This clone was counted a single time. V is TRBV6-5 and J is TRBJ1-1, with D hard to call. V was cut by 6 bases and J by 5 bases, with 16 bases left in between. CDR1 is MNHEY, CDR2 SVGAGI, per germline. The CDR3 length is 14 residues. As DNA, the CDR3 is TGTGCCAGCAGCATACAATTCATGGGAACTGAAGCTTTCTTT. Translated, it gives CASSIQFMGTEAFF.

CDR3 region: CSVVVGSTNYGYTF. The CDR3 coding sequence is TGCAGCGTTGTAGTGGGGTCCACTAACTATGGCTACACCTTC. The chain has TRBV29-1 and TRBJ1-2; no definite D call. In germline, CDR1 is SQVTM, CDR2 ANQGSEA. Trimming took 4 bases from V and 0 from J, leaving 12 bases between them. The CDR3 sequence is 14 residues long.

This sequence joins TRBV27 and TRBJ2-1; either TRBD1 or TRBD2 may fit D (5 bases each). Germline loops: CDR1 MNHEY, CDR2 SMNVEV (reference sequence). V was trimmed by 5 bases and J by 5 bases, leaving 19 bases between them. The CDR3 totals 16 residues. The CDR3 is CASSPVRLGTDNEQFF. The CDR3, as DNA: TGTGCCAGCAGTCCCGTAAGATTGGGGACGGACAATGAGCAGTTCTTC.

The V gene is TRBV2, the J gene TRBJ2-6, with TRBD2 matching over 7 bases. The CDR3 spans 15 residues. The trim removed 2 bases at V and 4 bases at J, leaving 2 bases unmatched. The germline V gene encodes CDR1 SNHLY and CDR2 FYNNEI. This CDR3 reads CASSETSAGANVLTF. Here the CDR3 DNA reads TGTGCCAGCAGTGAAACTAGCGCCGGGGCCAACGTCCTGACTTTC.

The V and J genes are TRBV5-1 and TRBJ2-7; no firm D call. The CDR3 consists of 14 residues. V lost 0 bases and J lost 6, with 13 bases in between. The V gene's germline CDR1 is SGHRS and CDR2 YFSETQ. CDR3 sequence reads: CASSLEGLGREQYF. Written as DNA, the CDR3 is TGCGCCAGCAGCTTGGAGGGTTTAGGGCGCGAGCAGTACTTC. Together with reference TRBV5-1 and TRBJ2-7, the CDR3 gives the full variable domain: KAGVTQTPRYLIKTRGQQVTLSCSPISGHRSVSWYQQTPGQGLQFLFEYFSETQRNKGNFPGRFSGRQFSNSRSEMNVSTLELGDSALYLCASSLEGLGREQYFGPGTRLTVT.

The V call is TRBV18, the J call TRBJ1-5, with D perhaps matching TRBD1 (5 bases). The germline V gene encodes CDR1 KGHSH and CDR2 LQKENI. The CDR3 length is 17 residues. V lost 4 bases, J lost 6 bases, and 22 bases lay in between. The CDR3 loop reads CASSLNHPQGGGQPQHF. The CDR3 DNA sequence: TGTGCCAGCTCACTCAACCATCCCCAGGGTGGTGGTCAGCCCCAGCATTTT.

The gene calls are TRBV2 and TRBJ1-6; D is ambiguous. Trimming left V 6 bases short and J 16 bases short, with 16 bases between. The CDR3 runs 12 residues. The V gene's germline CDR1 is SNHLY and CDR2 FYNNEI. In nucleotides, the CDR3 is TGTGCCAGCAGGACACCCACAGAGACACTCCACTTT. It yields the protein CASRTPTETLHF.

The chain employs TRBV5-4 and TRBJ1-2, with a tentative D call TRBD1 (5 bases). Germline assignment: CDR1 SGHNT and CDR2 YYREEE (reference sequence). The CDR3 has 14 residues. Trimming cost V 0 bases and J 4 bases, with 10 bases left between them. The CDR3 region is CASSLDGGSYGYTF. CDR3 DNA sequence: TGTGCCAGCAGCTTGGATGGGGGTTCCTATGGCTACACCTTC. The full variable domain, rest sourced from reference TRBV5-4 and TRBJ1-2, is ETGVTQSPTHLIKTRGQQVTLRCSSQSGHNTVSWYQQALGQGPQFIFQYYREEENGRGNFPPRFSGLQFPNYSSELNVNALELDDSALYLCASSLDGGSYGYTFGSGTRLTVV.

V gene TRBV7-2 combines with J gene TRBJ2-7; 7 bases are shared with TRBD2. The CDR3 runs to 15 residues. V shed 6 bases, J shed 6 bases, and the junction held 14 bases outside the gene matches. The germline gives CDR1 SGHTA, CDR2 FQGNSA. CDR3 DNA: TGTGCCAGCAGGAGAGCCCCCAGCGGGGAAGGCGAGCAGTACTTC. Protein: CASRRAPSGEGEQYF.

The genes are TRBV10-2 and TRBJ2-7; D possibly corresponds to TRBD2 (7 bases). The CDR3 covers 14 residues. V lost 5 bases, J lost 2 bases, and 13 bases lay in between. Per germline, CDR1 WSHSY and CDR2 SAAADI. The CDR3 spells CASSTGRGTYEQYF. CDR3 nucleotides: TGCGCCAGCAGTACAGGGAGGGGGACCTACGAGCAGTACTTC.

V and J are TRBV30 and TRBJ1-1; possible D gene TRBD1, 5 bases. CDR1 GTSNPN and CDR2 SVGIG come from the germline V gene (reference sequence). The V gene lost 3 bases and the J gene lost 5 bases, with 10 bases spanning the gap. CDR3 length equals 12 residues. The CDR3 nucleotides are TGTGCCTGGAGCCCAGGGAGGACTGAAGCTTTCTTT. Translating gives CAWSPGRTEAFF.

V and J are TRBV6-6 and TRBJ1-5; D gene ambiguous. This CDR3 spans 15 amino acids. Trimming cost V 6 bases and J 4 bases, with 16 bases left between them. Looked up from germline, CDR1 is MNHNY and CDR2 is SVGAGI (reference sequence). The DNA for the CDR3 is TGTGCCAGCAGACGCAAACCAGACCGAAATCAGCCCCAGCATTTT. Its translation: CASRRKPDRNQPQHF.

The chain links TRBV7-2 to TRBJ2-1, with 9 bases lining up with TRBD1. Looked up from germline, CDR1 is SGHTA and CDR2 is FQGNSA. There are 15 residues in the CDR3. Trimming took 0 bases from V and 4 from J; bases not matched to a gene: 1. The CDR3 region has the DNA TGTGCCAGCAGCTTAGCGGGACAGGGATACAATGAGCAGTTCTTC. It specifies CASSLAGQGYNEQFF.

The chain employs TRBV5-1 and TRBJ1-1, with no clear D. CDR3 length: 15 amino acids. V dropped 5 bases and J dropped 4 bases, with 18 bases sitting between them. The V gene's germline CDR1 is SGHRS and CDR2 YFSETQ. CDR3 in DNA: TGCGCCAGCAGTCCCGTTGGGGATGGAGGCACTGAAGCTTTCTTT. Amino acid sequence: CASSPVGDGGTEAFF.

The chain is built from TRBV4-1 and TRBJ1-2; D perhaps matches TRBD1 (5 bases). The CDR3 has 15 residues. Germline V gives CDR1 MGHRA, CDR2 YSYEKL. V was pared by 0 bases and J by 4 bases, with 12 bases between. The CDR3 is CASSQDQGVRYGYTF. Here the CDR3 DNA reads TGCGCCAGCAGCCAAGATCAGGGAGTACGCTATGGCTACACCTTC.

The rearrangement uses TRBV5-5 and TRBJ2-1; 8 nucleotides line up with TRBD1. Germline-derived CDR1 and CDR2 are SGHKS and YYEKEE (reference sequence). The CDR3 extends over 15 amino acids. With V trimmed by 4 bases and J by 1 base, 4 bases remained unmatched. The CDR3, as DNA: TGTGCCAGCAGCCTTACAGGGGGATCCTACAATGAGCAGTTCTTC. It codes for CASSLTGGSYNEQFF.

The rearrangement joins TRBV5-6 to TRBJ2-1, with 9 bases lining up with TRBD2. Germline-derived CDR1 and CDR2 are SGHDT and YYEEEE. The CDR3 sequence is 15 residues long. V gave up 3 bases and J gave up 4 bases; unmatched junction bases: 5. CDR3 sequence: CASSSWTSVYNEQFF. The CDR3 nucleotides are TGTGCCAGCAGCTCCTGGACTAGCGTATACAATGAGCAGTTCTTC.

The chain has TRBV5-1 and TRBJ1-1; TRBD1 matches 10 bases. The CDR3 consists of 15 residues. Germline lookup yields CDR1 SGHRS and CDR2 YFSETQ. V was clipped by 0 bases and J by 2 bases; unmatched bases: 1. CDR3 coding DNA: TGCGCCAGCAGCTTGGGACAGGGGGCCAACACTGAAGCTTTCTTT. Amino acid sequence: CASSLGQGANTEAFF.

This sequence joins TRBV18 and TRBJ2-7; D ambiguous. The CDR3 has 14 residues. Germline CDR1 and CDR2: KGHSH and LQKENI. The V end lost 6 bases, the J end lost 2 bases, and 14 bases lay between the germline ends. The CDR3 sequence is CASSPKLPTYEQYF. DNA of the CDR3: TGTGCCAGCTCCCCGAAGCTACCAACCTACGAGCAGTACTTC.

This clone was seen a single time. The rearrangement joins TRBV11-3 to TRBJ2-1; 7 nucleotides agree with TRBD1. The CDR3 loop spans 18 amino acids. The J segment lost 0 bases and the V segment lost 0 bases, leaving 8 bases of the junction unmatched. CDR1 is SGHNT and CDR2 is YENEEA in the germline V gene. In DNA, the CDR3 is TGTGCCAGCAGCTTAGAGATCAGCCGGGACAGCTCCTACAATGAGCAGTTCTTC. It specifies CASSLEISRDSSYNEQFF.

In nucleotides, the CDR3 is TGTGCCAGCAGCGCCGCCGGGGGGCCCAATTACGAGCAGTACTTC. Translated: CASSAAGGPNYEQYF. This rearrangement joins TRBV7-3 to TRBJ2-7; perhaps TRBD2 as D (7 bases). The CDR3 has 15 residues. Trimming cost V 5 bases and J 4 bases, with 18 bases left between them. CDR1 is SGHTA, CDR2 FQGTGA, per germline.

The V call is TRBV25-1, the J call TRBJ2-7; 8 bases match TRBD1. The germline V gene encodes CDR1 MGHDK and CDR2 SYGVNS. Germline trimming cut 8 bases from V and 3 bases from J; bases unmatched to any gene: 0. This CDR3 comprises 11 residues. CDR3 residues: CASGQGYEQYF. Written as DNA, the CDR3 is TGTGCCAGCGGACAGGGCTACGAGCAGTACTTC.

This clone was counted only a few times. This sequence joins TRBV9 and TRBJ2-2, with 9 positions matching TRBD2. From germline, CDR1 is SGDLS and CDR2 YYNGEE. The CDR3 spans 18 residues. V shed 0 bases and J 5 bases; nucleotides not matched to a gene: 11. CDR3 sequence reads: CASSVGGTAGGRTGELFF. The CDR3 DNA sequence: TGTGCCAGCAGCGTAGGAGGGACGGCGGGGGGGCGGACCGGGGAGCTGTTTTTT.

This sequence joins TRBV5-1 and TRBJ1-6; no reliable D call. This CDR3 is 15 amino acids long. Germline CDR1 reads SGHRS; CDR2 reads YFSETQ. V was cut by 0 bases and J by 7 bases, with 11 bases left in between. This CDR3 reads CASSLDAGANSPLHF. The CDR3 region has the DNA TGCGCCAGCAGCTTGGATGCGGGTGCGAATTCACCCCTCCACTTT. Full variable domain (outside the CDR3, taken from reference TRBV5-1 and TRBJ1-6): KAGVTQTPRYLIKTRGQQVTLSCSPISGHRSVSWYQQTPGQGLQFLFEYFSETQRNKGNFPGRFSGRQFSNSRSEMNVSTLELGDSALYLCASSLDAGANSPLHFGNGTRLTVT.

This sequence joins TRBV2 and TRBJ2-7; the match to TRBD2 covers 8 bases. The CDR3 sequence is 14 residues long. Unmatched junction bases numbered 4, after V lost 6 bases and J lost 0 bases. CDR1 is SNHLY and CDR2 is FYNNEI in the germline V gene. In nucleotides, the CDR3 is TGTGCCAGCAGAAGCACTAGCGGCTCCTACGAGCAGTACTTC. Amino acids: CASRSTSGSYEQYF.

Written as DNA, the CDR3 is TGCGCCAGCAGCTTGTCCTTACAGGGAGGTACCACTGAAGCTTTCTTT. Protein: CASSLSLQGGTTEAFF. The chain recombines TRBV5-1 with TRBJ1-1, with D possibly matching TRBD1 (6 bases). V was clipped by 1 base and J by 4 bases, with 17 bases between them. Germline CDR1 and CDR2: SGHRS and YFSETQ. This CDR3 is built from 16 residues.

This chain uses TRBV10-3 with TRBJ1-2; 11 bases fit TRBD1. Germline values: CDR1 ENHRY, CDR2 SYGVKD. This CDR3 contains 14 residues. After removal of 5 bases from V and 6 bases from J, the junction contained 5 bases not matched to a gene. DNA for the CDR3: TGTGCCATCAGTTTGGACAGGGGGCAGAATGGCTACACCTTC. It encodes CAISLDRGQNGYTF.

The chain employs TRBV9 and TRBJ1-2, with 11 bases that match TRBD1. Germline V gives CDR1 SGDLS, CDR2 YYNGEE. The CDR3 is made up of 16 amino acids. After removal of 3 bases from V and 1 base from J, the junction contained 5 bases not matched to a gene. Here the CDR3 reads CASSAGTGGFNYGYTF. CDR3 sequence (DNA): TGTGCCAGCAGCGCCGGGACAGGGGGATTTAACTATGGCTACACCTTC.

The chain joins TRBV7-9 to TRBJ2-1; 14 bases agree with TRBD2. Germline V gene lookup returns CDR1 SEHNR and CDR2 FQNEAQ (reference sequence). V was pared by 3 bases and J by 6 bases, with 4 bases of the junction left unmatched. The CDR3 totals 16 residues. CDR3 nucleotides: TGTGCCAGCAGCTTCTCCGGGACTAGCGGGGGCAATGAGCAGTTCTTC. The encoded protein is CASSFSGTSGGNEQFF.

CDR3 amino acids: CASSSSSGSSGANVLTF. The DNA for the CDR3 is TGTGCCAGCAGCTCCAGTTCGGGGAGCTCTGGGGCCAACGTCCTGACTTTC. The genes are TRBV7-6 and TRBJ2-6; weak D call: TRBD2 (5 bases). The germline V gene has CDR1 SGHVS and CDR2 FNYEAQ. The V gene lost 4 bases and the J gene lost 0 bases, with 13 bases spanning the gap. The CDR3 contains 17 residues.